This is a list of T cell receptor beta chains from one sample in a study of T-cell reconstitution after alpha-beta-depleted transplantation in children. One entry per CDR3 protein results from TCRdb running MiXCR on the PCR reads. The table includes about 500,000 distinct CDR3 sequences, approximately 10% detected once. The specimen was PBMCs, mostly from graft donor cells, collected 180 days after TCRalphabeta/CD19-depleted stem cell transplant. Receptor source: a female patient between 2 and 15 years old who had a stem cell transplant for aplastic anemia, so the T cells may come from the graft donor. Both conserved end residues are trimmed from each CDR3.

SVVNGRRNNEQY | TRBV29-1 | 12
ASSLDSRTVRIGGELF | TRBV27 | 16
ASTGTVTGELF | TRBV14 | 11
ASSGPTMTANYGYT | TRBV11-3 | 14
ASSPPVGMPKGANVLT | TRBV18 | 16
ASSTTKVFGNTIY | TRBV27 | 13
ASSLRDTFYEQY | TRBV7-2 | 12
ASSLLLAGASEY | TRBV5-5 | 12
ASSWESETQY | TRBV5-1 | 10
ASSLAAPYEQY | TRBV12-3/TRBV12-4 | 11
ASSQEIGAAGGLSYEQY | TRBV4-3 | 17
ASSVTGQMNTEAF | TRBV9 | 13
ASSRLSPSSYNEQF | TRBV6-2/TRBV6-3 | 14
SVGPVNNEQF | TRBV29-1 | 10
ASSSPRGTGETQY | TRBV28 | 13
ASSPPTDTQY | TRBV18 | 10
SAGQRRTEAF | TRBV29-1 | 10
ASSHRGAGELF | TRBV12-3/TRBV12-4 | 11
ASSLRHGQTQY | TRBV7-8 | 11
ASSLSSGSSGADVLT | TRBV7-3 | 15
ASGLEDYGYT | TRBV5-1 | 10
SVRAGTARETQY | TRBV29-1 | 12
ASSLSGRVNNEQF | TRBV27 | 13
ASSLRHRGPDTQY | TRBV7-8 | 13
ASSLTGYRF | TRBV7-2 | 9
ASSQSRDNQETQY | TRBV6-5 | 13
ASSLREGSYNEQF | TRBV7-2 | 13
ASSDSPGEAGELF | TRBV6-4 | 13
ASSQGSAPSYEQY | TRBV3-1 | 13
ASSHLDRNTEAF | TRBV3-1 | 12
ASSLSHDYEQY | TRBV13 | 11
ASSPGLAVAGQF | TRBV7-2 | 12
ASSFGSGSRETQY | TRBV28 | 13
ASSLVLAGSYNEQF | TRBV5-1 | 14
SARVPGTGAATIY | TRBV20-1 | 13
ASSQGTTGGSETQY | TRBV4-3 | 14
ASSRTIRGSVVGETQY | TRBV7-6 | 16
ASNPGTVDNYGYT | TRBV9 | 13
ATSRVPTDTQY | TRBV15 | 11
ASSRRQGSISYNEQF | TRBV19 | 15
ATSRGPGGDTQY | TRBV15 | 12
ASSPWGTSGRGADTQY | TRBV9 | 16
SEIAGVSNEQF | TRBV20-1 | 11
ASSLEVNEKLF | TRBV5-1 | 11
ASSEFTGGVGYT | TRBV2 | 12
ASSETGQGALYNSPLH | TRBV11-1 | 16
SITSGGRGEQY | TRBV29-1 | 11
ASSPRHGTGELF | TRBV12-3/TRBV12-4 | 12
ASSQHGQEQF | TRBV16 | 10
ASSPGTEKNNSPLH | TRBV7-9 | 14